This TCR beta chain was recorded in a study of technical replicates of blood from a few donors. Profiling relied on immunoSEQ multiplex PCR, and the TCRdb table lists in-frame clones only, not all of them. There are just over 70,000 clones in the sample; 94% occur only once, and approximately 0.4% lies in the top ten. The sequence came from a human donor in good health. The specimen was T cells isolated from PBMCs.

DNA of the CDR3: TGTGCCAGCAGCCACGACAGGGCGGAGCTGTTTTTT. Protein: CASSHDRAELFF. V usage is TRBV6-6 and J usage is TRBJ2-2, with 7 bases matching TRBD1. CDR3 length: 12 amino acids. Germline V CDR1 and CDR2: MNHNY, SVGAGI (reference sequence). J lost 10 bases, V lost 6 bases, and 5 bases had no gene match.